This T cell receptor (beta chain) was sequenced for a study of T cells in localized non-small cell lung cancer. V trimming: 4 bases; J trimming: 1 base; junction bases outside the gene matches: 5. The CDR3 length is 16 residues. Germline lookup yields CDR1 SGHTA and CDR2 FQGNSA. TCRdb's copy holds only in-frame clones and misses some; the assay was immunoSEQ multiplex PCR. This sample has tens of thousands of clones; 65% to 90% occur once, and the top ten carry roughly 4.2%. This clone was observed a single time. Its antigen remains unidentified. Notes on the study in general: Owing to sequencing of a solitary tumor region, heterogeneity cannot be discounted. Researchers found a median approximately 55 of the top 100 tumor clones in adjacent lung.

The chain joins TRBV7-2 to TRBJ2-5, with 11 positions matching TRBD2. The TCR was taken from a male donor at least 60 years old with stage III lung adenocarcinoma. The specimen was peripheral blood, collected before any cancer treatment. CDR3 loop: CASSSRLAGPQETQYF. CDR3 coding DNA: TGTGCCAGCAGCTCCAGACTAGCGGGACCCCAAGAGACCCAGTACTTC. Filled out from reference TRBV7-2 and TRBJ2-5, the complete variable domain reads GAGVSQSPSNKVTEKGKDVELRCDPISGHTALYWYRQSLGQGLEFLIYFQGNSAPDKSGLPSDRFSAERTGGSVSTLTIQRTQQEDSAVYLCASSSRLAGPQETQYFGPGTRLLVL.